This T cell receptor (beta chain) comes out of a study of T cell responses to AZD1222 COVID-19 vaccine. TCRdb's copy holds only in-frame clones and misses some; the assay was immunoSEQ multiplex PCR. The sample holds approximately 130,000 clones, nearly 90% seen once. CDR1 and CDR2 from the germline V gene are MNHNY and SVGAGI (reference sequence). V was trimmed by 6 bases and J by 5 bases, leaving 14 bases between them. CDR3 length: 14 residues. The sequence was obtained from an adult who received the AZD1222 COVID-19 vaccine. The sample consisted of peripheral blood, taken 28 days after the second AZD1222 dose. The chain combines TRBV6-6 with TRBJ1-5; D perhaps matches TRBD1 (5 bases). CDR3 DNA: TGTGCCAGCAGGGGGCCGGGGGGTCATCAGCCCCAGCATTTT. Protein sequence: CASRGPGGHQPQHF.